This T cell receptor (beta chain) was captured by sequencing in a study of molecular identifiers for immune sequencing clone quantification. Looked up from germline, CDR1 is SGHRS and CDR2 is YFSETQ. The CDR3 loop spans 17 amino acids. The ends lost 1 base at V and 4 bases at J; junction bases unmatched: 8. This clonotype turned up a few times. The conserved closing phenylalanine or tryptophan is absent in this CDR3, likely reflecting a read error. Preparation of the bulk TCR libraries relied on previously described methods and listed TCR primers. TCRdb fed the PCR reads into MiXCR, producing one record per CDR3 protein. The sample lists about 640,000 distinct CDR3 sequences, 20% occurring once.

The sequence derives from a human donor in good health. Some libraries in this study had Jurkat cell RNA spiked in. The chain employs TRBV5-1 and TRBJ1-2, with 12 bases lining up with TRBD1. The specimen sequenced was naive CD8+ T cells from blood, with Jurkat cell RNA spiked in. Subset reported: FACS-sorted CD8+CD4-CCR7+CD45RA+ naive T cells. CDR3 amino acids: CASSLWDRGRIFYGYTL. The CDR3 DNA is TGCGCCAGCAGCTTGTGGGACAGGGGGCGCATCTTCTATGGCTACACCCTC.